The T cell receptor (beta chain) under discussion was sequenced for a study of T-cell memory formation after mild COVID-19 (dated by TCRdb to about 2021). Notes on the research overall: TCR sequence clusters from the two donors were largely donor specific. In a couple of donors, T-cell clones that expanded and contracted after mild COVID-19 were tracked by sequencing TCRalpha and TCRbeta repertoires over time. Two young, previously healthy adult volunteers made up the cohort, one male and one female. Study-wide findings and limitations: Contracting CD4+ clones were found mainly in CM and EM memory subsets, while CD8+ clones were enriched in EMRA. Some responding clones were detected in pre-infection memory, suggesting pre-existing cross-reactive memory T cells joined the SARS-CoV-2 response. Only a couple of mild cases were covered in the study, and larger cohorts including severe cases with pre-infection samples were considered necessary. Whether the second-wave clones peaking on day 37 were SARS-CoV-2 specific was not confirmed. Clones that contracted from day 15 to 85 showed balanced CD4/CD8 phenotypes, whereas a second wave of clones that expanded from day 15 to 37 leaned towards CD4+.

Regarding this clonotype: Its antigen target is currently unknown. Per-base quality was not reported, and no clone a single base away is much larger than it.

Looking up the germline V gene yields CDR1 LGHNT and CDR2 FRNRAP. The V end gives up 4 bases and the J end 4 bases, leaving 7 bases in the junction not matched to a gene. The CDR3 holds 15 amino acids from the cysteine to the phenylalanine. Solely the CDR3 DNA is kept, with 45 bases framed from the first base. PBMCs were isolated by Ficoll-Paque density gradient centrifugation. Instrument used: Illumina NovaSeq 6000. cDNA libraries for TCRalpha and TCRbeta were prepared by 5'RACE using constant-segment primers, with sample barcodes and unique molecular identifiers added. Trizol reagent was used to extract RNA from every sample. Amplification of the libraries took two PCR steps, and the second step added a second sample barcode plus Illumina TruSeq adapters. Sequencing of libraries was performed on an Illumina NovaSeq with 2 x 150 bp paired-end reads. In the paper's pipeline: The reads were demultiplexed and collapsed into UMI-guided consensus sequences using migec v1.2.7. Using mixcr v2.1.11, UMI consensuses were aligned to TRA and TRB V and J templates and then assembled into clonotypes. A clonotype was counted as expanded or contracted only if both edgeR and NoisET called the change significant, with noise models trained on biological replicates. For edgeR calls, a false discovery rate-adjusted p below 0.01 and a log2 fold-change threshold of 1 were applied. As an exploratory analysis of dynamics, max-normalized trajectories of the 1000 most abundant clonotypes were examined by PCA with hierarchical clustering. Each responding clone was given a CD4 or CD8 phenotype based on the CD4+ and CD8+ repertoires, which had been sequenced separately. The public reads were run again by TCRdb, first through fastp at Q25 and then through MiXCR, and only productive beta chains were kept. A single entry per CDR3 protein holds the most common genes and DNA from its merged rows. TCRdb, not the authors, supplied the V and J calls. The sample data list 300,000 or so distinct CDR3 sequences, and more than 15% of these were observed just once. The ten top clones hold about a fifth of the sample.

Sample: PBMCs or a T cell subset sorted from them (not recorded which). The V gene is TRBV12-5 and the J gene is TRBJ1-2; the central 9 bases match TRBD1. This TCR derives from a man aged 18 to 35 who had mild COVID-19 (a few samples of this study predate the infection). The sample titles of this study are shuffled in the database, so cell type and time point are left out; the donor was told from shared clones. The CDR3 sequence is CASGSPGTGFYGYTF. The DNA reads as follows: TGTGCTAGTGGTTCCCCCGGGACAGGGTTCTATGGCTACACCTTC.